Sequencing of this TCR beta chain was carried out in a study of blood T cell repertoires in COVID-19. CDR1 and CDR2 (germline): SGDLS, YYNGEE. V shed 2 bases and J 4 bases; nucleotides not matched to a gene: 8. The CDR3 runs to 15 residues. Assay used: immunoSEQ multiplex PCR; TCRdb lists only in-frame clones, some missing. In the table there are 150,000 to 200,000 clones, roughly 79% of which are singletons. The TCR originated in a woman between 70 and 85 years old with acute or convalescent COVID-19. The sample taken for sequencing was peripheral blood. The chain combines TRBV9 with TRBJ2-7; 8 positions agree with TRBD2. The CDR3 nucleotides are TGTGCCAGCAGCGTTGGAGCGGGAGCAGCATACGAGCAGTACTTC. Protein sequence: CASSVGAGAAYEQYF.